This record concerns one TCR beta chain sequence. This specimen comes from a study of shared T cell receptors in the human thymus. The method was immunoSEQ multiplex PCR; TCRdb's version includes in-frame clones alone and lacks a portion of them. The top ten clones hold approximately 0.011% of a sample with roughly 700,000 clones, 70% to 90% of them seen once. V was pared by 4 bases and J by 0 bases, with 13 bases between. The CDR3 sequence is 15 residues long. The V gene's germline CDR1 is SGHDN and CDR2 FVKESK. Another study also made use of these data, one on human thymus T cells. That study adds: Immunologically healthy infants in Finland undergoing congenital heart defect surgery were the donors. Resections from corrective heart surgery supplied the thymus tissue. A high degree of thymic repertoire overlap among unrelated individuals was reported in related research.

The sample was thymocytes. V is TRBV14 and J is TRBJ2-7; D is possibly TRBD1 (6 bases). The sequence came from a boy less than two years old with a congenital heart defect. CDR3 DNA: TGTGCCAGCAGCCCCCTGGGGGCTAACTCCTACGAGCAGTACTTC. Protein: CASSPLGANSYEQYF.